This TCR beta chain came from a study of OX40 agonist ivuxolimab in advanced cancers. Background on the study: Patients were 82.7% male with ages roughly 23 to 79, mean 60. Study-level results: At 0.1 to 3.0 mg/kg, CD4+ and CD8+ blood T cells expanded clonally by week 6.

Details on this clone: Its antigen is still unknown.

V was trimmed by 2 bases and J by 0 bases, leaving 3 bases between them. Germline CDR1 SQVTM, CDR2 ANQGSEA. This CDR3 has 12 amino acids. Repertoires were generated with immunoSEQ multiplex PCR, while TCRdb's copy carries only in-frame clones and drops some. The sample consists of 55,000 to 80,000 clones, about 88% of them appearing once. The origin of this receptor is an adult with an advanced solid tumor such as melanoma, head and neck, liver or kidney cancer. The material was CD4+ or CD8+ T cells sorted from blood, obtained in a trial of the OX40 agonist ivuxolimab. The gene calls are TRBV29-1 and TRBJ2-3; D unclear. In DNA form, the CDR3 reads TGCAGCGTTGAACCTAGCACAGATACGCAGTATTTT. It specifies CSVEPSTDTQYF.